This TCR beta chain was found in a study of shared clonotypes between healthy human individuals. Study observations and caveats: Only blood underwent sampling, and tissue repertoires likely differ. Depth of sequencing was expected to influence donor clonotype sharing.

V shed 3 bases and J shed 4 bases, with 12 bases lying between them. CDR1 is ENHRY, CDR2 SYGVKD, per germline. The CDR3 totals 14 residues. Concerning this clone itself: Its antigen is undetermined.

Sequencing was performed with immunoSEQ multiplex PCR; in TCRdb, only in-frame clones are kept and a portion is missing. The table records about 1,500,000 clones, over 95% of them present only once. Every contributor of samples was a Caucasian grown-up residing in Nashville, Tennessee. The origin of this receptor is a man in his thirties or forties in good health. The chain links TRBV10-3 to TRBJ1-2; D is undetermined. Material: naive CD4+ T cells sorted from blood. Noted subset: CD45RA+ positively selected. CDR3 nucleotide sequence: TGTGCCATCAGTGATAAGGCGGGTTTCTATGGCTACACCTTC. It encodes CAISDKAGFYGYTF.